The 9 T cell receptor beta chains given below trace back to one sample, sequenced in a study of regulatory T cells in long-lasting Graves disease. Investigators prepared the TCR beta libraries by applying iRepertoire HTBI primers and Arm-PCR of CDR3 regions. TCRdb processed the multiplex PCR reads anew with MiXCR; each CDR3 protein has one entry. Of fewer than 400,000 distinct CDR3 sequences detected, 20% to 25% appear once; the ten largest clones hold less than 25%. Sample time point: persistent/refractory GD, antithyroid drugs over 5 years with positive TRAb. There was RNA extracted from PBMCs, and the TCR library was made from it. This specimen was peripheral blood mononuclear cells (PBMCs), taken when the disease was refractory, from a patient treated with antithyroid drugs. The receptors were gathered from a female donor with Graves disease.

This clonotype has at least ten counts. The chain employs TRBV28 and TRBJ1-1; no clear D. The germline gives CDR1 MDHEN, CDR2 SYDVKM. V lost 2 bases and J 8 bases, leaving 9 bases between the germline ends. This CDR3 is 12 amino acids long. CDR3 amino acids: CASSLRVEEAFF. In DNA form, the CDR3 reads TGTGCCAGCAGTTTAAGGGTCGAGGAAGCTTTCTTT. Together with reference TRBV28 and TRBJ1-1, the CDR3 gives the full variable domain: DVKVTQSSRYLVKRTGEKVFLECVQDMDHENMFWYRQDPGLGLRLIYFSYDVKMKEKGDIPEGYSVSREKKERFSLILESASTNQTSMYLCASSLRVEEAFFGQGTRLTVV.

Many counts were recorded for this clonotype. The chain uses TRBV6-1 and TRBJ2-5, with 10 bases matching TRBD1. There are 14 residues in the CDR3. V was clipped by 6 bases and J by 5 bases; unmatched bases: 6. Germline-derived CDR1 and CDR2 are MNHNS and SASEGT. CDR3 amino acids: CASRRPGQGETQYF. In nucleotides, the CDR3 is TGTGCCAGCAGGAGACCGGGACAGGGGGAGACCCAGTACTTC.

DNA for the CDR3: TGTGCCAGCAGCTTTTGGGAATTTGACTACGAGCAGTACTTC. It translates to CASSFWEFDYEQYF. The chain recombines TRBV5-5 with TRBJ2-7; the D is unclear. The germline V gene encodes CDR1 SGHKS and CDR2 YYEKEE (reference sequence). The CDR3 is 14 amino acids. The ends were cut back, 2 bases at V and 3 bases at J, with 12 bases in the middle.

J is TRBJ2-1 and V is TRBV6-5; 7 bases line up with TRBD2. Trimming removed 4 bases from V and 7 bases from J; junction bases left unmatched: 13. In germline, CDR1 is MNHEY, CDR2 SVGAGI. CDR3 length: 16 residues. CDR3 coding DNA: TGTGCCAGCAGTTTAACTAGCGCCTCTTCGAGGAATGAGCAGTTCTTC. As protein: CASSLTSASSRNEQFF.

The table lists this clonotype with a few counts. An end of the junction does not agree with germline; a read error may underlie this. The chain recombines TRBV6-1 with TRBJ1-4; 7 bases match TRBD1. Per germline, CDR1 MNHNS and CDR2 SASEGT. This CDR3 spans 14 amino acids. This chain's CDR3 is CATTRGTGAEKLFF. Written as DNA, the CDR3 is TGTGCCACCACCCGGGGTACAGGGGCGGAAAAACTGTTCTTT.

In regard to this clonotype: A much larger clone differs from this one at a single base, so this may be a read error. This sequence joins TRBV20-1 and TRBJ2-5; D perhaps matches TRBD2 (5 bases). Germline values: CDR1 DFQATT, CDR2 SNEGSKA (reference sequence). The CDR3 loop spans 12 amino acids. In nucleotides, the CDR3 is TGCAGTGCTCCGGGGAGAGGAGAGACCCGGTACTTC. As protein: CSAPGRGETRYF.

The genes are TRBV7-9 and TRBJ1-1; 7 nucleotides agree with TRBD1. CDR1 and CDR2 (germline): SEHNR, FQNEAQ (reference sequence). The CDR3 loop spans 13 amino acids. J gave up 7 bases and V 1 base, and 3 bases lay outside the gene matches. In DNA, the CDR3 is TGTGCCAGCAGCTTAGTAGGGGGCCGTGAAGCTTTCTTT. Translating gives CASSLVGGREAFF.

CDR3: CASRLSGREETQYF. In DNA, the CDR3 is TGTGCCAGCAGACTAAGCGGGAGGGAAGAGACCCAGTACTTC. The chain joins TRBV6-2 or TRBV6-3 to TRBJ2-5; 10 bases are shared with TRBD2. Germline CDR1 is MNHEY and CDR2 is SVGEGT. This CDR3 comprises 14 residues. Trimming took 6 bases from V and 3 from J; bases not matched to a gene: 4.

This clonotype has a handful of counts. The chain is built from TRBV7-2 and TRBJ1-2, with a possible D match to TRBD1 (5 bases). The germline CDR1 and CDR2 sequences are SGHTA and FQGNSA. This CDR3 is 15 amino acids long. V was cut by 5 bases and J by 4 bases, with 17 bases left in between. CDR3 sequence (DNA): TGTGCCAGCAGCCGAGGGGCCGGGGGTCCCTATGGCTACACCTTC. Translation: CASSRGAGGPYGYTF.